This TCR beta chain was found in a study of blood T cell repertoires in COVID-19. Study background: Both acute and convalescent COVID-19 samples were obtained from the United States, Italy and Spain. T cells, B-cell-depleted T cells, or PBMCs provided the cDNA or gDNA that served as material.

Per the original methods: Amplifying reference gene primers gave estimates of nucleated cell counts. Some clones are missing from TCRdb's copy, which holds only in-frame ones; the method was immunoSEQ multiplex PCR. D and trimming come from the DNA, and the V and J calls and clone size come from that table. The data contain around 58,000 clones, 88% of them singletons. V trimming: 9 bases; J trimming: 5 bases; junction bases outside the gene matches: 10. The CDR3 is 13 amino acids. CDR1 and CDR2 from the germline V gene are SGHRS and YFSETQ. The sample was peripheral blood. The clonotype originates from a human donor in a cohort sampled during active COVID-19. V usage is TRBV5-1 and J usage is TRBJ2-5; 7 positions agree with TRBD2. The CDR3 coding sequence is TGCGCCACCTCCGGGACTATCGGTGAGACCCAGTACTTC. It is translated as CATSGTIGETQYF.